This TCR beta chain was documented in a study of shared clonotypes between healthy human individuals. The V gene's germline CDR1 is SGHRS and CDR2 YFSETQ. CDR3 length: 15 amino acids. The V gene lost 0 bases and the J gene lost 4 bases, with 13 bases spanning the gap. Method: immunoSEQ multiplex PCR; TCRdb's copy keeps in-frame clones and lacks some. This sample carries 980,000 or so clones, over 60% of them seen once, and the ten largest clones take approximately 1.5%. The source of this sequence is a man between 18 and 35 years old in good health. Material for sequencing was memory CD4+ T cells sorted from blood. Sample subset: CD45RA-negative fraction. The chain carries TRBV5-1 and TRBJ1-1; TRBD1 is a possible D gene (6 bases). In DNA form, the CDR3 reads TGCGCCAGCAGCTTGGAGGGGGGCTCGGTCACTGAAGCTTTCTTT. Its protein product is CASSLEGGSVTEAFF.